This passage covers 16 T cell receptor beta chains from one sample sequenced in a study of CD8+CD57+ T cells in acquired aplastic anemia. CDR3 and TCR beta VDJ profiling relied on genomic DNA as the template. MiXCR, run by TCRdb on the reads, gives a single entry per CDR3 protein. Here the sample spans around 68,000 distinct CDR3 sequences, around 50% being singletons. The sample consisted of sorted CD4+, CD8+, or CD8+CD57+ T cells (not recorded which) from PBMCs. These receptors were collected from a human donor in good health, serving as a control.

In its sample, this clonotype was seen many times. The gene calls are TRBV10-3 and TRBJ1-2; D call uncertain. Trimming pared 0 bases from V and 3 bases from J, leaving 8 bases between. Germline V gives CDR1 ENHRY, CDR2 SYGVKD. The CDR3 contains 14 residues. The CDR3 is CAISESHSDYGYTF. The CDR3 nucleotides are TGTGCCATCAGTGAGTCGCACAGCGACTATGGCTACACCTTC.

V is TRBV2 and J is TRBJ1-2, with 7 bases fitting TRBD1. The ends lost 5 bases at V and 1 base at J; junction bases unmatched: 4. CDR3 length: 14 residues. Germline assignment: CDR1 SNHLY and CDR2 FYNNEI. The CDR3 here is CASSQRQGNYGYTF. The CDR3 DNA reads TGTGCCAGCAGTCAAAGACAGGGTAACTATGGCTACACCTTC.

This clonotype was observed many times. The chain combines TRBV6-5 with TRBJ1-5, with a weak D call TRBD1 (6 bases). V was shortened by 2 bases and J by 0 bases, with 11 bases between the two germline ends. Germline lookup yields CDR1 MNHEY and CDR2 SVGAGI. The CDR3 length is 16 residues. This CDR3 reads CASSYSDRSSNQPQHF. In DNA form, the CDR3 reads TGTGCCAGCAGTTACAGCGACAGGAGTAGCAATCAGCCCCAGCATTTT.

This clonotype was recorded many times. The chain is built from TRBV6-1 and TRBJ1-2, with unresolved D. Germline values: CDR1 MNHNS, CDR2 SASEGT. CDR3 length equals 13 residues. V dropped 6 bases and J dropped 6 bases, with 14 bases sitting between them. The CDR3 DNA sequence: TGTGCCAGCAGCCCTGTCGGAGGGAATGGCTACACCTTC. It encodes CASSPVGGNGYTF.

As regards this clonotype: Given a much more abundant clone one base away, this may be a read error. This is likely a read error, given that the CDR3 carries no conserved phenylalanine or tryptophan at its end. The chain joins TRBV27 to TRBJ2-7, with 7 bases matching TRBD1. With V trimmed by 5 bases and J by 7 bases, 8 bases remained unmatched. The V gene's germline CDR1 is MNHEY and CDR2 SMNVEV (reference sequence). This CDR3 is built from 13 residues. The chain's CDR3 is CASSPRTGGEQYS. The CDR3 region has the DNA TGTGCCAGCAGTCCAAGGACAGGCGGAGAGCAGTACTCC.

V gene TRBV20-1 combines with J gene TRBJ1-2; D is uncertain. This CDR3 contains 13 residues. V was cut by 6 bases and J by 7 bases, with 18 bases left in between. CDR1 and CDR2 (germline): DFQATT, SNEGSKA (reference sequence). The CDR3 loop reads CSASPGKRGGYTF. DNA of the CDR3: TGCAGTGCCAGCCCCGGAAAGAGAGGTGGCTACACCTTC.

This clonotype was observed a single time. V is TRBV2 and J is TRBJ1-2, with 9 bases identical to TRBD1. The J segment lost 5 bases and the V segment lost 6 bases, leaving 4 bases of the junction unmatched. The CDR3 length is 13 residues. The germline gives CDR1 SNHLY, CDR2 FYNNEI. The CDR3 loop is CASSRDREYGYTF. The CDR3 coding sequence is TGTGCCAGCAGCAGGGACAGGGAATATGGCTACACCTTC.

The chain links TRBV19 to TRBJ1-1; D is ambiguous. CDR1 and CDR2 (germline): LNHDA, SQIVND (reference sequence). V was shortened by 5 bases and J by 2 bases, with 15 bases between the two germline ends. The CDR3 has 15 amino acids. CDR3 region: CASSLAPLGNTEAFF. CDR3 DNA sequence: TGTGCCAGTAGTCTCGCTCCCCTAGGAAACACTGAAGCTTTCTTT.

The chain is built from TRBV19 and TRBJ2-5; D uncertain. The V and J ends lost 3 bases and 4 bases respectively, with 9 bases between them. The germline V gene encodes CDR1 LNHDA and CDR2 SQIVND (reference sequence). CDR3 length equals 13 residues. The CDR3 DNA reads TGTGCCAGTAGTATTATAGGTTCAGAGACCCAGTACTTC. The encoded protein is CASSIIGSETQYF. The full variable domain, with the rest looked up from reference TRBV19 and TRBJ2-5, is DGGITQSPKYLFRKEGQNVTLSCEQNLNHDAMYWYRQDPGQGLRLIYYSQIVNDFQKGDIAEGYSVSREKKESFPLTVTSAQKNPTAFYLCASSIIGSETQYFGPGTRLLVL.

There are many counts of this clonotype. J is TRBJ2-7 and V is TRBV14; D is unresolved. CDR1 is SGHDN and CDR2 is FVKESK in the germline V gene. CDR3 length equals 14 residues. V lost 1 base, J lost 2 bases, and 9 bases lay in between. Written as DNA, the CDR3 is TGTGCCAGCAGCCAAGCCTATCTAACCTACGAGCAGTACTTC. Residues: CASSQAYLTYEQYF.

The chain joins TRBV10-3 to TRBJ1-1, with a weak D call TRBD1 (5 bases). The CDR3 is 16 amino acids. Trimming took off 6 bases at V and 4 bases at J, with 21 bases between the two ends. Germline V gives CDR1 ENHRY, CDR2 SYGVKD. The CDR3, as DNA: TGTGCCATCAGCGCCAGGCAGGACATGCGGAGCACTGAAGCTTTCTTT. Translated: CAISARQDMRSTEAFF.

The V call is TRBV11-1, the J call TRBJ2-7; 9 bases align to TRBD2. Germline CDR1 is SGHAT and CDR2 is FQDESV (reference sequence). The CDR3 is 16 amino acids. With 8 bases clipped from V and 5 bases from J, the junction kept 16 bases outside the gene matches. In nucleotides, the CDR3 is TGTGCCAGCGGTGATATAGGTCCTAGCGGGGTGGACGAGCAGTACTTC. It is translated as CASGDIGPSGVDEQYF.

The chain joins TRBV19 to TRBJ1-4; weak D call: TRBD1 (6 bases). CDR3 length equals 18 residues. With 3 bases removed from V and 0 bases from J, the gap between germline ends came to 17 bases. CDR1 and CDR2 from the germline V gene are LNHDA and SQIVND (reference sequence). DNA for the CDR3: TGTGCCAGTAGTATCCAGGGGAGTCGTGCTACAACTAATGAAAAACTGTTTTTT. Encoded protein: CASSIQGSRATTNEKLFF.

There are many counts of this clonotype. V is TRBV27 and J is TRBJ2-7; D remains ambiguous. The V gene lost 4 bases and the J gene lost 2 bases, with 9 bases spanning the gap. Germline V gene lookup returns CDR1 MNHEY and CDR2 SMNVEV (reference sequence). CDR3 size: 13 residues. The DNA for the CDR3 is TGTGCCAGCAGTTATGGGCTCGCCTACGAGCAGTACTTC. It translates to CASSYGLAYEQYF.

Comments on this clonotype: A much more abundant neighbour one base away suggests this may be a read error. This CDR3 is missing its conserved last phenylalanine or tryptophan, likely due to a read error. The chain recombines TRBV6-1 with TRBJ1-3; the D gene is possibly TRBD1 (5 bases). Germline V gene sequence: CDR1 MNHNS, CDR2 SASEGT. The V gene lost 5 bases and the J gene lost 4 bases, with 15 bases spanning the gap. The CDR3 covers 15 residues. The CDR3 DNA follows: TGTGCCAGCAGTCGGGGAGGGGTAATAGGAAACACCATATATTCT. As protein: CASSRGGVIGNTIYS.

This chain links TRBV2 with TRBJ1-2; a weak D match, TRBD1 (5 bases). Germline V lookup: CDR1 SNHLY, CDR2 FYNNEI. V lost 10 bases, J lost 4 bases, and 10 bases lay in between. The CDR3 extends over 11 amino acids. In DNA form, the CDR3 reads TGTGCCACATCGGACATCTATGGCTACACCTTC. This translates into CATSDIYGYTF.